This T cell receptor beta chain emerged from a study of blood T cell repertoires in COVID-19. Looking at the study overall: Sample material is recorded as cDNA or gDNA derived from T cells, B-cell-depleted T cells, or PBMCs.

In the authors' workflow: Amplification from reference gene primers served as the basis for estimated nucleated cell counts. Profiled with immunoSEQ multiplex PCR; TCRdb holds only in-frame clones, not every one. Clone size and the V and J calls come from that table; the DNA yielded D and trimming. The top ten hold around 13% of the sample, which has 70,000 to 80,000 clones, about 81% seen once. The CDR3 totals 15 residues. V shed 2 bases, J shed 5 bases, and the junction held 9 bases outside the gene matches. Germline V gene data show CDR1 as SGHRS and CDR2 as YFSETQ. The chain joins TRBV5-1 to TRBJ2-5; 7 bases line up with TRBD2. The sample was peripheral blood. This clonotype was obtained from a woman of 80 years or more with acute or convalescent COVID-19. CDR3 residues: CASSLGAGSTETQYF. The CDR3, as DNA: TGCGCCAGCAGCTTAGGAGCGGGATCAACGGAGACCCAGTACTTC.